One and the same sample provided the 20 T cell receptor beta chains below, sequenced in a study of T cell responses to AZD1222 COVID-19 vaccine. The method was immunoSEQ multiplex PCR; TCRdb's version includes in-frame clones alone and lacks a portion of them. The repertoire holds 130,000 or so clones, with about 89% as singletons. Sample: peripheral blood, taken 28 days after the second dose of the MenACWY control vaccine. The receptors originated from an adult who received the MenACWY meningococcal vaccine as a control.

This CDR3 reads CATKTLSSGNTIYF. CDR3 nucleotide sequence: TGTGCCACCAAGACCCTCAGCTCTGGAAACACCATATATTTT. The chain is built from TRBV28 and TRBJ1-3, with unresolved D. The CDR3 spans 14 residues. Trimming shortened V by 10 bases and J by 0 bases, and 13 bases separated the two germline ends. Germline assignment: CDR1 MDHEN and CDR2 SYDVKM.

Here the CDR3 DNA reads TGTGCCAGCAGCCCGGGGGCAGATACGCAGTATTTT. Its translation: CASSPGADTQYF. The chain combines TRBV7-9 with TRBJ2-3; D is perhaps TRBD2 (6 bases). This CDR3 has 12 amino acids. Per the germline V gene, CDR1 is SEHNR and CDR2 is FQNEAQ (reference sequence). Trimming stripped 5 bases from V and 4 bases from J, with 7 bases between.

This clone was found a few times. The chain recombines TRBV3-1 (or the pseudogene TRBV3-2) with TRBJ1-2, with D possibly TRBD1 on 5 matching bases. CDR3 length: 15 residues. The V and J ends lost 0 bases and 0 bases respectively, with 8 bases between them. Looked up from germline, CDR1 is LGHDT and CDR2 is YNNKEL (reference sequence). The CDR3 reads CASSQEGVPNYGYTF. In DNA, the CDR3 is TGTGCCAGCAGCCAAGAAGGGGTCCCTAACTATGGCTACACCTTC.

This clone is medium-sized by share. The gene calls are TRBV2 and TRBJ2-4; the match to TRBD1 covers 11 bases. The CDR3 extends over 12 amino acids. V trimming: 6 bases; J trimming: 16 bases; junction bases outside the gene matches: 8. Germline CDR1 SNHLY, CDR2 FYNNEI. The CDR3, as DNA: TGTGCCAGCAGAACGGGACAGGGGGTATTTTACTTC. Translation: CASRTGQGVFYF.

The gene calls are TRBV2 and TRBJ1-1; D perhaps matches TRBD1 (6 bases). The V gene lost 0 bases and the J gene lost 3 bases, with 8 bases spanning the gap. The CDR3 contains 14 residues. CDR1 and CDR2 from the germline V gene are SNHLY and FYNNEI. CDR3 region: CASSEARGDTEAFF. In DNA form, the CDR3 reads TGTGCCAGCAGTGAAGCTAGGGGGGACACTGAAGCTTTCTTT.

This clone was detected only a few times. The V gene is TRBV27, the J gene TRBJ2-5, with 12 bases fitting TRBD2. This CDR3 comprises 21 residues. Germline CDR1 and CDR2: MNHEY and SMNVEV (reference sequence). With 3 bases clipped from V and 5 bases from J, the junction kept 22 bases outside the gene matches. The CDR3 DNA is TGTGCCAGCAGTTTGAGGTTCCTAGCGGGAGGGCCTAATATTTTTGGCGAGACCCAGTACTTC. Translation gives CASSLRFLAGGPNIFGETQYF.

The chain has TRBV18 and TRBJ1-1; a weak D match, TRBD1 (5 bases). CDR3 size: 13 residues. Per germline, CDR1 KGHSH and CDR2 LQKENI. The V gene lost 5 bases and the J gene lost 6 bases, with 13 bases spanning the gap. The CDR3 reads CASSRSRDSEAFF. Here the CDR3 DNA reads TGTGCCAGCTCAAGGAGCAGGGACTCTGAAGCTTTCTTT.

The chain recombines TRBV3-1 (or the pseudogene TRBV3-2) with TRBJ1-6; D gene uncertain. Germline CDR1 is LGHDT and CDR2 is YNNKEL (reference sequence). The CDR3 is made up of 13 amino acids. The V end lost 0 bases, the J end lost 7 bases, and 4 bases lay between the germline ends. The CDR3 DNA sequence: TGTGCCAGCAGCCAAGAAGGGAATTCACCCCTCCACTTT. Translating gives CASSQEGNSPLHF.

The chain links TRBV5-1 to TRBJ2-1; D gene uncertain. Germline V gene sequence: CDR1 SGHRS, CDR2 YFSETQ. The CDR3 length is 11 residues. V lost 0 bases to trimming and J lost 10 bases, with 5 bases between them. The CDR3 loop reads CASSLAWEQFF. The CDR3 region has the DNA TGCGCCAGCAGCTTGGCTTGGGAGCAGTTCTTC.

The CDR3 spells CASIRDSYEQYF. As DNA, the CDR3 is TGTGCCAGCATAAGGGATTCCTACGAGCAGTACTTC. The chain uses TRBV28 and TRBJ2-7, with D hard to call. V lost 7 bases, J lost 1 base, and 8 bases lay in between. CDR3 size: 12 residues. Germline V gene lookup returns CDR1 MDHEN and CDR2 SYDVKM.

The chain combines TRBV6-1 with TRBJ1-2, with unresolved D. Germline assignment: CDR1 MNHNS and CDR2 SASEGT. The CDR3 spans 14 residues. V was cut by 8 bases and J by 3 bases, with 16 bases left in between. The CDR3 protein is CASDGISRDYGYTF. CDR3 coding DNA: TGTGCCAGCGACGGTATATCGAGGGACTATGGCTACACCTTC.

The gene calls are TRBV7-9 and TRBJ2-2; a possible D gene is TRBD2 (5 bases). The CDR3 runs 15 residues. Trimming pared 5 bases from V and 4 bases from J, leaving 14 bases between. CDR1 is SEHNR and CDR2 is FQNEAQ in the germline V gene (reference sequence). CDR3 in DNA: TGTGCCAGCAGCCATTTAGGAAGCGGCACCGGGGAGCTGTTTTTT. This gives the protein CASSHLGSGTGELFF.

The CDR3 DNA reads TGTGCCAGCAGTCGGGACAGGGAGAATCAGCCCCAGCATTTT. As protein: CASSRDRENQPQHF. V is TRBV11-2 and J is TRBJ1-5; the match to TRBD1 covers 9 bases. Trimming removed 6 bases from V and 4 bases from J; junction bases left unmatched: 4. The germline CDR1 and CDR2 sequences are SGHAT and FQNNGV. The CDR3 sequence is 14 residues long.

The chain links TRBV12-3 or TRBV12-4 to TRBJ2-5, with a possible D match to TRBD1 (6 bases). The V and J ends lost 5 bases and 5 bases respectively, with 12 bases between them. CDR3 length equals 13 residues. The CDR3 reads CASSPGQGETQYF. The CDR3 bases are TGTGCCAGCAGTCCGGGCCAGGGGGAGACCCAGTACTTC.

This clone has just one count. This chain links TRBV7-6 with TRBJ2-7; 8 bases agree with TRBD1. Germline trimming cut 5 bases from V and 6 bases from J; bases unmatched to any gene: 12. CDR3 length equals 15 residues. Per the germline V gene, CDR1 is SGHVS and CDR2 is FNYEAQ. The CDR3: CASSPRGTGIGEQYF. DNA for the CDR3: TGTGCCAGCAGCCCGCGCGGGACAGGCATCGGCGAGCAGTACTTC. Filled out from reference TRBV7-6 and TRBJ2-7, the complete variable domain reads GAGVSQSPRYKVTKRGQDVALRCDPISGHVSLYWYRQALGQGPEFLTYFNYEAQQDKSGLPNDRFSAERPEGSISTLTIQRTEQRDSAMYRCASSPRGTGIGEQYFGPGTRLTVT.

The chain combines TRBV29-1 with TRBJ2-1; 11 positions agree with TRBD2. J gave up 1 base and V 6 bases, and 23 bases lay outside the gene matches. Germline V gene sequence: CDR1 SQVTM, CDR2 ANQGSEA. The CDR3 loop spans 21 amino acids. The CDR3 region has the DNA TGCAGCGTGGCCAGGTGGGCTAGCGGGAGGCCCAACACCCAATCCTACAATGAGCAGTTCTTC. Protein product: CSVARWASGRPNTQSYNEQFF.

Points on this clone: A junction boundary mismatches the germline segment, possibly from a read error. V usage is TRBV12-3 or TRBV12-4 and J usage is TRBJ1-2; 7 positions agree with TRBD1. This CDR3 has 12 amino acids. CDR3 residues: CASTLGEGASNF. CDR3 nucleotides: TGTGCCAGCACCCTGGGTGAGGGGGCCTCCAACTTC.

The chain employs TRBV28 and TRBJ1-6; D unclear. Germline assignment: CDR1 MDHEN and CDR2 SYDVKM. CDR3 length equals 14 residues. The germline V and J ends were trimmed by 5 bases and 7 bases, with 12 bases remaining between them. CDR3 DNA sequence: TGTGCCAGCAGTGGTGTGGTTGGGAATTCACCCCTCCACTTT. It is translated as CASSGVVGNSPLHF.

The CDR3 is CASFPQGGNYGYTF. CDR3 nucleotides: TGTGCCAGCTTCCCACAAGGGGGGAACTATGGCTACACCTTC. The rearrangement uses TRBV28 and TRBJ1-2; D perhaps matches TRBD1 (6 bases). Trimming cost V 8 bases and J 2 bases, with 15 bases left between them. The germline gives CDR1 MDHEN, CDR2 SYDVKM. The CDR3 consists of 14 residues.

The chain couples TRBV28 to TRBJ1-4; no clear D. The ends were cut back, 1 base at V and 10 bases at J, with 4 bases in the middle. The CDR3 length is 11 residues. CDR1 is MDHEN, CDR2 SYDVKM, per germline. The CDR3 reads CASSLYGKLFF. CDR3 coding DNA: TGTGCCAGCAGTTTATATGGAAAACTGTTTTTT.